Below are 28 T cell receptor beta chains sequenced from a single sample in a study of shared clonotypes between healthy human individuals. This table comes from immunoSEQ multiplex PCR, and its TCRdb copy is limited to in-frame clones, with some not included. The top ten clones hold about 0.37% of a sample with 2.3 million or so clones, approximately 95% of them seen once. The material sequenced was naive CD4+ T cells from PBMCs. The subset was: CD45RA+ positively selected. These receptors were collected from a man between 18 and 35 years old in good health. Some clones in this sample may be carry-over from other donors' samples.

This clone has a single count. The DNA for the CDR3 is TGCGCCAGCAGCTTGATAGCGGGAGGGGGTTACAATGAGCAGTTCTTC. This sequence encodes CASSLIAGGGYNEQFF. The chain is built from TRBV5-1 and TRBJ2-1, with TRBD2 matching 11 bases. Germline V gene data show CDR1 as SGHRS and CDR2 as YFSETQ. The V and J ends lost 1 base and 4 bases, in that order; junction bases with no gene match: 4. The CDR3 is 16 residues long.

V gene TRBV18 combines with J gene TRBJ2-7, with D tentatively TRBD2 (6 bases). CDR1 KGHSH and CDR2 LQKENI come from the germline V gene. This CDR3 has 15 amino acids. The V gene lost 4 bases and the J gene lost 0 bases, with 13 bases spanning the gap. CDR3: CASSRVAGSSYEQYF. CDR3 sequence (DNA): TGTGCCAGCTCACGTGTGGCCGGGAGCTCCTACGAGCAGTACTTC.

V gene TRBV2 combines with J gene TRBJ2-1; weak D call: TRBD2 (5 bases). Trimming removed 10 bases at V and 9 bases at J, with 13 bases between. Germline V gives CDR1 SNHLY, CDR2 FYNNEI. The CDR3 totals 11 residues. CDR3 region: CATALRGEQFF. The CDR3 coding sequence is TGTGCCACCGCCCTCCGGGGTGAGCAGTTCTTC.

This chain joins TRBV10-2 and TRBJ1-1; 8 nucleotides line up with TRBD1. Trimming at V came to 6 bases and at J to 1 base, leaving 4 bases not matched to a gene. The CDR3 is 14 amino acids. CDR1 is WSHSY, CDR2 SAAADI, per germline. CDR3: CASRTGGSNTEAFF. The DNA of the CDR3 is TGCGCCAGCAGAACAGGGGGGTCGAACACTGAAGCTTTCTTT.

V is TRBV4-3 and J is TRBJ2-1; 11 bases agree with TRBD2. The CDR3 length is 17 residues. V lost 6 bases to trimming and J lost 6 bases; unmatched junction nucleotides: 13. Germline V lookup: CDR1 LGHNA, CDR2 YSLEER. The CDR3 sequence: CASREDAAGLAGNEQFF. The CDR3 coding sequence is TGCGCCAGCAGGGAAGATGCGGCAGGACTAGCGGGCAATGAGCAGTTCTTC.

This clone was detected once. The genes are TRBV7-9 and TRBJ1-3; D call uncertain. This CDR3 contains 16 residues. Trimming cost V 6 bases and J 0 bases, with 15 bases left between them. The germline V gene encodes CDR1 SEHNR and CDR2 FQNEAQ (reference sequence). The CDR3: CASRKKAMDSGNTIYF. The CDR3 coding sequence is TGTGCCAGCAGAAAGAAAGCGATGGACTCTGGAAACACCATATATTTT.

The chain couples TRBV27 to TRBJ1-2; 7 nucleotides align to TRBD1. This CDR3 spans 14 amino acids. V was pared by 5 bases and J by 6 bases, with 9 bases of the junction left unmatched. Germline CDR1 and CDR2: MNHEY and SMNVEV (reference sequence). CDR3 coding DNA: TGTGCCAGCAGTAGGACAGGACGAACCGATGGCTACACCTTC. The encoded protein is CASSRTGRTDGYTF.

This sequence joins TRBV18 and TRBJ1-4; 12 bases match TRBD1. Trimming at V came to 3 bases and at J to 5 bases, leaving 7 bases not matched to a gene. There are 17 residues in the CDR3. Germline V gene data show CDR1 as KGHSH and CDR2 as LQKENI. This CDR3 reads CASSPSGQGAINEKLFF. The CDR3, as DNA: TGTGCCAGCTCACCGTCGGGACAGGGGGCCATAAATGAAAAACTGTTTTTT.

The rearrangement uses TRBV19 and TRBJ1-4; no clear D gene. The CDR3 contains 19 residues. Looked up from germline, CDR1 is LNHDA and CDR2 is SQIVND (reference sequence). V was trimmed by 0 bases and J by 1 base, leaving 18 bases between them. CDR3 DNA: TGTGCCAGTAGTATAGATGCACAGAACAAAATAGGAACTAATGAAAAACTGTTTTTT. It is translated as CASSIDAQNKIGTNEKLFF.

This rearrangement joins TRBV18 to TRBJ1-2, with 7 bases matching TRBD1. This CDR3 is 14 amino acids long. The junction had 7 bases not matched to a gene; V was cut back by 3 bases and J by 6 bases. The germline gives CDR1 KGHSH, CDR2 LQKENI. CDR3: CASSPTGTADGYTF. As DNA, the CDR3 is TGTGCCAGCTCACCGACCGGGACAGCAGATGGCTACACCTTC.

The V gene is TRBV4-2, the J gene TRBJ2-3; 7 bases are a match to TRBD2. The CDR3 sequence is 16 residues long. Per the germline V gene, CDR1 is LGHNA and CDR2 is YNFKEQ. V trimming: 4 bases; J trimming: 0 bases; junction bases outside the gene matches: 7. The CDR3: CASSRSGAESTDTQYF. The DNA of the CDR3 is TGTGCCAGCAGCCGCAGCGGGGCGGAGAGCACAGATACGCAGTATTTT.

In DNA, the CDR3 is TGTGCCAGCAGTTCGGTGCGGGGAAGAAGCAATCAGCCCCAGCATTTT. As protein: CASSSVRGRSNQPQHF. The chain is built from TRBV28 and TRBJ1-5; D remains unclear. The CDR3 totals 16 residues. Germline V gene lookup returns CDR1 MDHEN and CDR2 SYDVKM. Trimming stripped 4 bases from V and 1 base from J, with 14 bases between.

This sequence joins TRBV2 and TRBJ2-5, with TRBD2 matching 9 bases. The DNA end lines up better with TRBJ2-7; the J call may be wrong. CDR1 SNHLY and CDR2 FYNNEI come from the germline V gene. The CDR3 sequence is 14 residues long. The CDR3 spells CASSVDSGSYEQYF. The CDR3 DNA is TGTGCCAGCAGTGTCGATAGCGGGAGCTACGAGCAGTACTTC.

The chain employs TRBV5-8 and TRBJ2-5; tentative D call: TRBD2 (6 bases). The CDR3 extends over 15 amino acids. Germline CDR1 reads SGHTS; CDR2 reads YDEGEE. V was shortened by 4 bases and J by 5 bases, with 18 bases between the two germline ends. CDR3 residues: CASSRLRETMETQYF. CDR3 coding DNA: TGTGCCAGCAGCAGACTCCGGGAGACAATGGAGACCCAGTACTTC. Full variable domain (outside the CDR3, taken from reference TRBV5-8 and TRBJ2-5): EAGVTQSPTHLIKTRGQQATLRCSPISGHTSVYWYQQALGLGLQFLLWYDEGEERNRGNFPPRFSGRQFPNYSSELNVNALELEDSALYLCASSRLRETMETQYFGPGTRLLVL.

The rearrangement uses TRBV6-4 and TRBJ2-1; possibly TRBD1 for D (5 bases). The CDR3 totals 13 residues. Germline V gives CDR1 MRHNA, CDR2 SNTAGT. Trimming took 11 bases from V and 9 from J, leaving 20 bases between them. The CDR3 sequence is CAQGAEPSGEQFF. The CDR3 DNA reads TGTGCCCAAGGGGCGGAACCGAGTGGTGAGCAGTTCTTC.

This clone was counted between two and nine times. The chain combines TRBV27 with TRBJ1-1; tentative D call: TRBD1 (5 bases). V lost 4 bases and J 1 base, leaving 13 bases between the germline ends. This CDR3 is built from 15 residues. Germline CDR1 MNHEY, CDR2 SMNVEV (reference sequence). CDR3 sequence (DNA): TGTGCCAGCAGTTCCCTCCGGGACTCGAACACTGAAGCTTTCTTT. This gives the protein CASSSLRDSNTEAFF.

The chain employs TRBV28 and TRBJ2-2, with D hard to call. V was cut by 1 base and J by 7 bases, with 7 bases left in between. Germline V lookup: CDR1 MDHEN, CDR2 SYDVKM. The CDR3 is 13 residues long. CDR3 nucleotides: TGTGCCAGCAGTTTATCCTATGGCGGGGAGCTGTTTTTT. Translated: CASSLSYGGELFF.

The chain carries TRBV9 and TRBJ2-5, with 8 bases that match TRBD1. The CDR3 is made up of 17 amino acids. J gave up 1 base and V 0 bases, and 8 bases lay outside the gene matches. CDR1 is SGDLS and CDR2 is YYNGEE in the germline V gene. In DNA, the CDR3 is TGTGCCAGCAGCGTAGCAGGCGCAGGGGGCATCCAAGAGACCCAGTACTTC. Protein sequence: CASSVAGAGGIQETQYF.

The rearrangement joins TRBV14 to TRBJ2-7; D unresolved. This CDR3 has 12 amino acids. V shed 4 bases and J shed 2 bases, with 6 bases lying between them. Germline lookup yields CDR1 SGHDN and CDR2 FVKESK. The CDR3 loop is CASSRQAYEQYF. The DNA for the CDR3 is TGTGCCAGCAGCCGGCAGGCCTACGAGCAGTACTTC.

The CDR3 loop reads CASREGTSVETQYF. In DNA, the CDR3 is TGTGCCAGCAGGGAGGGGACTAGCGTAGAGACCCAGTACTTC. The chain combines TRBV2 with TRBJ2-5, with 10 bases identical to TRBD2. Germline lookup yields CDR1 SNHLY and CDR2 FYNNEI. Germline trimming cut 6 bases from V and 4 bases from J; bases unmatched to any gene: 5. The CDR3 spans 14 residues.

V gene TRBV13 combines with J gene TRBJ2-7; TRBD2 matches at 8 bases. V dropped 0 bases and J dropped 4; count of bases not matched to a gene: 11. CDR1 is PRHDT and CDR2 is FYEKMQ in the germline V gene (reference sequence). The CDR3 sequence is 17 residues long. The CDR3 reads CASSLGISGKWYYEQYF. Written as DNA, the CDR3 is TGTGCCAGCAGCTTAGGAATTAGCGGGAAGTGGTATTACGAGCAGTACTTC.

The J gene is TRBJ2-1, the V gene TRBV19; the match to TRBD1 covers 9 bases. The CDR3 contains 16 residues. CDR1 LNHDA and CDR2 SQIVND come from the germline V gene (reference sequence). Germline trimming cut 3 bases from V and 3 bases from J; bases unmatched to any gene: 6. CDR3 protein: CASSITTGGYYNEQFF. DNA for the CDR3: TGTGCCAGTAGTATTACGACAGGGGGGTACTACAATGAGCAGTTCTTC.

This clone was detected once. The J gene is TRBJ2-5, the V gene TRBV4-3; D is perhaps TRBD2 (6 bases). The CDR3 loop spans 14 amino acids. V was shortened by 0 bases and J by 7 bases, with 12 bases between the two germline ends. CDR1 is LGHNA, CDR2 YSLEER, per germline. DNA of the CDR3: TGCGCCAGCAGCCAAGATCGGAGGGATGGGACCCAGTACTTC. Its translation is CASSQDRRDGTQYF.

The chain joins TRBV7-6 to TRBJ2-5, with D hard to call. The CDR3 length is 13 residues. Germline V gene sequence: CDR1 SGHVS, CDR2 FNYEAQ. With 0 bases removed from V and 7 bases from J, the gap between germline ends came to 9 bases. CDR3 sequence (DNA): TGTGCCAGCAGCTTAGCTACTACGGGGACCCAGTACTTC. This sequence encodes CASSLATTGTQYF.

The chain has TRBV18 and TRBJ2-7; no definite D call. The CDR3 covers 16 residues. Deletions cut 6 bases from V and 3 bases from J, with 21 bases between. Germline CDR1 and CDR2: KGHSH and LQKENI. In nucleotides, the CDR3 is TGTGCCAGCTCCCTAAGTACTGGGCTATACCGCTACGAGCAGTACTTC. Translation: CASSLSTGLYRYEQYF.

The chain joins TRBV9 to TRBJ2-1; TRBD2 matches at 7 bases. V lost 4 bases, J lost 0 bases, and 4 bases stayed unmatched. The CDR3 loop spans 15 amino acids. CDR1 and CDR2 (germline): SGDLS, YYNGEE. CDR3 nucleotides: TGTGCCAGCAGCCAGAGCGGGGCCTCCTACAATGAGCAGTTCTTC. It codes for CASSQSGASYNEQFF.

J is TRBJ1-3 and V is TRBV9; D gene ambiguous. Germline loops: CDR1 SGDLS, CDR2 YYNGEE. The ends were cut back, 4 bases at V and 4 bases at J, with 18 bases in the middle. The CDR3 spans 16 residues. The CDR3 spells CASSLLDGPRGNTIYF. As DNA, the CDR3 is TGTGCCAGCAGCCTTTTGGACGGGCCTAGGGGAAACACCATATATTTT.

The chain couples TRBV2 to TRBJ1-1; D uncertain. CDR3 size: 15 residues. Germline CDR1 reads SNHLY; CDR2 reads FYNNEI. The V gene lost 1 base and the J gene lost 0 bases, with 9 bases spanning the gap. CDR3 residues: CASSEDESMNTEAFF. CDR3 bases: TGTGCCAGCAGTGAAGATGAGAGCATGAACACTGAAGCTTTCTTT.